This T cell receptor beta chain was sequenced during a study of cytomegalovirus exposure and HLA in healthy donors. In this sample, this clone turned up once. The antigen remains unidentified. In the PCR, 60 Vbeta and 13 Jbeta primers were used. Data came from immunoSEQ multiplex PCR; TCRdb stores just in-frame clones and leaves some out. Here the sample spans fewer than 250,000 clones, approximately 70% being singletons. Study-level results: V- and J-gene trimming in TCR beta was tied to a missense DCLRE1C variant by an analysis performed later.

The TCR was taken from a woman in her thirties in good health and CMV-seropositive. The sample comprised PBMCs.

The CDR3: CASSRTSGIAGQQYF. The DNA for the CDR3 is TGTGCCAGCAGCCGGACTAGCGGGATCGCGGGACAGCAGTACTTC. This chain connects TRBV14 to TRBJ2-7; TRBD2 agrees at 12 bases. The CDR3 runs 15 residues. Germline V gene sequence: CDR1 SGHDN, CDR2 FVKESK. Trimming took 4 bases from V and 8 from J; bases not matched to a gene: 9.